A single sample is the source of the 28 T cell receptor beta chains below, sequenced in a study of blood T cell repertoires in COVID-19 (dated by TCRdb to the early 2020s). Library method: the immunoSEQ multiplex PCR assay. TCRdb holds this immuneACCESS table with in-frame rearrangements only. Some clones are missing; in checked studies, unresolved V genes explain under half, and the rest has no known cause. For this sample there are 300,000 to 450,000 clones; more than 70% appear just once. Under 11% of the sample belongs to the ten largest clones. What was sequenced was peripheral blood. Receptor source: a woman in her thirties with COVID-19, enrolled during active disease.

In this sample, this clone turned up once. V usage is TRBV7-2 and J usage is TRBJ2-7; 9 bases map to TRBD2. J was trimmed by 6 bases and V by 1 base; bases with no gene match: 4. Germline CDR1 and CDR2: SGHTA and FQGNSA. The CDR3 length is 14 residues. CDR3 in amino acids: CASSLVREGREQYF. CDR3 DNA sequence: TGTGCCAGCAGCTTAGTGCGGGAGGGCCGCGAGCAGTACTTC.

The rearrangement joins TRBV30 to TRBJ1-4; D unresolved. Trimming took 5 bases from V and 0 from J, leaving 7 bases between them. Per the germline V gene, CDR1 is GTSNPN and CDR2 is SVGIG (reference sequence). This CDR3 spans 13 amino acids. CDR3 protein: CAWGQATNEKLFF. The CDR3 region has the DNA TGTGCCTGGGGCCAGGCAACTAATGAAAAACTGTTTTTT.

The chain carries TRBV15 and TRBJ2-7; D gene unclear. Germline CDR1 is LNHNV and CDR2 is YYDKDF (reference sequence). The CDR3 extends over 13 amino acids. Trimming shortened V by 1 base and J by 0 bases, and 4 bases separated the two germline ends. In nucleotides, the CDR3 is TGTGCCACCAGCAGAGCCTACTCCTACGAGCAGTACTTC. Translation gives CATSRAYSYEQYF.

The V gene is TRBV20-1, the J gene TRBJ1-2; D gene ambiguous. Germline-derived CDR1 and CDR2 are DFQATT and SNEGSKA (reference sequence). The ends were cut back, 3 bases at V and 8 bases at J, with 4 bases in the middle. This CDR3 has 9 amino acids. The DNA for the CDR3 is TGCAGTGCTAGTCTAGGCTACACCTTC. This gives the protein CSASLGYTF.

The genes are TRBV3-1 (or the pseudogene TRBV3-2) and TRBJ2-1; D perhaps matches TRBD2 (5 bases). V was trimmed by 4 bases and J by 6 bases, leaving 13 bases between them. Germline CDR1 is LGHDT and CDR2 is YNNKEL (reference sequence). The CDR3 contains 14 residues. The CDR3 DNA sequence: TGTGCCAGCAGCCCGGGGTCAGCAGGCAATGAGCAGTTCTTC. It specifies CASSPGSAGNEQFF.

The genes are TRBV19 and TRBJ2-1; 7 bases map to TRBD2. Losses at the gene ends were 4 bases for V and 2 bases for J; bases not matched to a gene: 14. The germline V gene has CDR1 LNHDA and CDR2 SQIVND (reference sequence). The CDR3 consists of 18 residues. In DNA form, the CDR3 reads TGTGCCAGTAGTACCCTCCTTGAGGCTAGCGGCACCTACAATGAGCAGTTCTTC. This encodes CASSTLLEASGTYNEQFF.

This clone was observed a single time. The V gene is TRBV4-1, the J gene TRBJ1-1; D possibly corresponds to TRBD1 (6 bases). This CDR3 contains 15 residues. V was trimmed by 2 bases and J by 4 bases, leaving 14 bases between them. Germline loops: CDR1 MGHRA, CDR2 YSYEKL. The CDR3 protein is CASSQHSGASTEAFF. CDR3 in DNA: TGCGCCAGCAGCCAACACTCAGGGGCAAGCACTGAAGCTTTCTTT.

The CDR3 region has the DNA TGTGCCAGCAGTCCTCTAGCGGGAGGGCTCGGGGAGCAGTTCTTC. Amino acid sequence: CASSPLAGGLGEQFF. V usage is TRBV6-5 and J usage is TRBJ2-1, with 12 bases identical to TRBD2. Germline V lookup: CDR1 MNHEY, CDR2 SVGAGI. V shed 5 bases, J shed 10 bases, and the junction held 9 bases outside the gene matches. This CDR3 is built from 15 residues.

The chain carries TRBV7-3 and TRBJ2-3; D is perhaps TRBD1 (6 bases). The V end lost 2 bases, the J end lost 0 bases, and 15 bases lay between the germline ends. Germline V gene lookup returns CDR1 SGHTA and CDR2 FQGTGA. The CDR3 is 17 residues long. The CDR3: CASSLYLGDTSTDTQYF. The DNA of the CDR3 is TGTGCCAGCAGCTTATACCTCGGGGACACGAGCACAGATACGCAGTATTTT. Using reference TRBV7-3 and TRBJ2-3 for the parts outside the CDR3, the full variable domain is GAGVSQTPSNKVTEKGKYVELRCDPISGHTALYWYRQSLGQGPEFLIYFQGTGAADDSGLPNDRFFAVRPEGSVSTLKIQRTERGDSAVYLCASSLYLGDTSTDTQYFGPGTRLTVL.

This clone was observed many times. This chain uses TRBV27 with TRBJ1-1; no firm D call. Trimming took 3 bases from V and 4 from J, leaving 12 bases between them. CDR3 length: 14 residues. Germline CDR1 MNHEY, CDR2 SMNVEV (reference sequence). The CDR3, as DNA: TGTGCCAGCAGTTTTAATCCGGGAGGCACTGAAGCTTTCTTT. This codes for CASSFNPGGTEAFF.

This chain uses TRBV7-3 with TRBJ2-1, with D uncertain. CDR1 is SGHTA, CDR2 FQGTGA, per germline. V shed 4 bases and J shed 4 bases, with 8 bases lying between them. There are 13 residues in the CDR3. DNA for the CDR3: TGTGCCAGCAGCTCTGGCCAGTACAATGAGCAGTTCTTC. Translated, it gives CASSSGQYNEQFF.

V and J are TRBV7-9 and TRBJ2-3, with 13 bases aligning to TRBD2. The trim removed 5 bases at V and 4 bases at J, leaving 6 bases unmatched. Germline V lookup: CDR1 SEHNR, CDR2 FQNEAQ (reference sequence). This CDR3 contains 16 residues. DNA for the CDR3: TGTGCCAGCAGCGCCTGGACTAGCGGGGGCCCAGATACGCAGTATTTT. It encodes CASSAWTSGGPDTQYF. Combining the CDR3 with reference TRBV7-9 and TRBJ2-3 gives the whole variable domain DTGVSQNPRHKITKRGQNVTFRCDPISEHNRLYWYRQTLGQGPEFLTYFQNEAQLEKSRLLSDRFSAERPKGSFSTLEIQRTEQGDSAMYLCASSAWTSGGPDTQYFGPGTRLTVL.

The V and J genes are TRBV7-6 and TRBJ1-6; D unclear. Germline V CDR1 and CDR2: SGHVS, FNYEAQ. The V and J ends lost 5 bases and 3 bases respectively, with 5 bases between them. The CDR3 consists of 13 residues. As DNA, the CDR3 is TGTGCCAGCAGCCGGGACTATAATTCACCCCTCCACTTT. As protein: CASSRDYNSPLHF.

DNA of the CDR3: TGTGCCAGCAGCATGCCCGGACAGGGGGGTCCCCACGAGCAGTACTTC. Protein sequence: CASSMPGQGGPHEQYF. The V call is TRBV7-9, the J call TRBJ2-7; 10 bases are shared with TRBD1. V was pared by 5 bases and J by 5 bases, with 12 bases of the junction left unmatched. Looked up from germline, CDR1 is SEHNR and CDR2 is FQNEAQ (reference sequence). The CDR3 is 16 residues long.

This sequence joins TRBV6-1 and TRBJ2-7; the D gene is possibly TRBD1 (5 bases). Germline CDR1 reads MNHNS; CDR2 reads SASEGT. The CDR3 has 15 residues. V shed 1 base and J shed 5 bases, with 15 bases lying between them. The chain's CDR3 is CASSEGLGAFDEQYF. DNA for the CDR3: TGTGCCAGCAGTGAAGGTTTAGGGGCTTTTGACGAGCAGTACTTC.

The rearrangement joins TRBV27 to TRBJ2-3; D may be TRBD2 (6 bases). Trimming cost V 6 bases and J 0 bases, with 13 bases left between them. This CDR3 contains 15 residues. The V gene's germline CDR1 is MNHEY and CDR2 SMNVEV (reference sequence). CDR3: CASRRLDSSTDTQYF. CDR3 DNA sequence: TGTGCCAGCAGACGACTAGACTCAAGCACAGATACGCAGTATTTT.

The genes are TRBV27 and TRBJ1-4; 7 bases match TRBD1. V was pared by 5 bases and J by 10 bases, with 22 bases of the junction left unmatched. The germline gives CDR1 MNHEY, CDR2 SMNVEV (reference sequence). The CDR3 has 18 amino acids. CDR3 sequence: CASSLRAADWTGTAKLFF. CDR3 DNA: TGTGCCAGCAGTCTCCGGGCCGCCGATTGGACAGGAACGGCAAAACTGTTTTTT.

The V gene is TRBV19, the J gene TRBJ1-2, with 7 bases lining up with TRBD1. Germline CDR1 is LNHDA and CDR2 is SQIVND (reference sequence). The CDR3 is 13 residues long. V trimming: 10 bases; J trimming: 4 bases; junction bases outside the gene matches: 9. In DNA form, the CDR3 reads TGTGCCATCAGGGACAGTTCTGTCTATGGCTACACCTTC. The encoded protein is CAIRDSSVYGYTF.

This chain uses TRBV19 with TRBJ2-1; 11 positions match TRBD2. The germline V gene has CDR1 LNHDA and CDR2 SQIVND (reference sequence). The CDR3 has 16 residues. V was clipped by 3 bases and J by 2 bases; unmatched bases: 3. This chain's CDR3 is CASSIVAGGAYNEQFF. The CDR3 region has the DNA TGTGCCAGTAGTATCGTAGCGGGAGGGGCCTACAATGAGCAGTTCTTC. Drawing the rest from reference TRBV19 and TRBJ2-1, the complete variable domain is DGGITQSPKYLFRKEGQNVTLSCEQNLNHDAMYWYRQDPGQGLRLIYYSQIVNDFQKGDIAEGYSVSREKKESFPLTVTSAQKNPTAFYLCASSIVAGGAYNEQFFGPGTRLTVL.

V is TRBV6-5 and J is TRBJ1-2, with 9 nucleotides matching TRBD1. The V gene's germline CDR1 is MNHEY and CDR2 SVGAGI. V gave up 4 bases and J gave up 5 bases; unmatched junction bases: 5. The CDR3 extends over 14 amino acids. The DNA for the CDR3 is TGTGCCAGCAGTTCACAGGGGGCGTTGTATGGCTACACCTTC. This encodes CASSSQGALYGYTF.

This chain connects TRBV11-3 to TRBJ2-7, with 10 bases that match TRBD2. Germline assignment: CDR1 SGHNT and CDR2 YENEEA. This CDR3 spans 14 amino acids. V lost 4 bases and J lost 5; bases outside the gene matches: 5. CDR3 in amino acids: CASSSSGSRNEQYF. CDR3 in DNA: TGTGCCAGCAGCTCTAGCGGGAGCAGGAACGAGCAGTACTTC.

The V gene is TRBV5-4, the J gene TRBJ1-1; TRBD1 matches at 7 bases. Per the germline V gene, CDR1 is SGHNT and CDR2 is YYREEE (reference sequence). The V segment lost 2 bases and the J segment 6 bases; nucleotides outside the gene matches: 1. CDR3 size: 12 residues. The CDR3 coding sequence is TGTGCCAGCAGCTTCAGGGGGGCTGAAGCTTTCTTT. It specifies CASSFRGAEAFF.

A remark on this clone: This sample includes further DNA sequences coding for the same CDR3. The V gene is TRBV27, the J gene TRBJ2-2; weak D call: TRBD1 (5 bases). V was shortened by 3 bases and J by 5 bases, with 10 bases between the two germline ends. Germline V CDR1 and CDR2: MNHEY, SMNVEV (reference sequence). CDR3 size: 14 residues. The CDR3 coding sequence is TGTGCCAGCAGTTTCCGGACATCTACCGGGGAGCTGTTTTTT. Residues: CASSFRTSTGELFF.

This chain uses TRBV30 with TRBJ1-5; maybe TRBD1 (5 bases). The V end lost 4 bases, the J end lost 6 bases, and 16 bases lay between the germline ends. The CDR3 totals 14 residues. Germline CDR1 GTSNPN, CDR2 SVGIG (reference sequence). Written as DNA, the CDR3 is TGTGCCTGGACCACTGGGACCGGGGGTCAGCCCCAGCATTTT. This sequence encodes CAWTTGTGGQPQHF.

The chain employs TRBV5-5 and TRBJ1-4, with 7 bases that match TRBD1. This CDR3 contains 15 residues. Germline values: CDR1 SGHKS, CDR2 YYEKEE (reference sequence). V was pared by 3 bases and J by 0 bases, with 2 bases of the junction left unmatched. CDR3 DNA: TGTGCCAGCAGCTCTGGACAGGCAACTAATGAAAAACTGTTTTTT. Translating gives CASSSGQATNEKLFF.

J is TRBJ1-3 and V is TRBV5-6, with unresolved D. Germline lookup yields CDR1 SGHDT and CDR2 YYEEEE. The V end was cut by 3 bases, the J end by 0 bases, with 7 bases between. The CDR3 length is 14 residues. CDR3 nucleotides: TGTGCCAGCAGCTCCGGTTCCTCTGGAAACACCATATATTTT. Protein: CASSSGSSGNTIYF.

This clone was recorded a few times. V gene TRBV18 combines with J gene TRBJ2-1, with 9 bases identical to TRBD1. Germline trimming cut 6 bases from V and 2 bases from J; bases unmatched to any gene: 11. The CDR3 runs 17 residues. The germline CDR1 and CDR2 sequences are KGHSH and LQKENI. CDR3 region: CASSELRDRVPYNEQFF. In nucleotides, the CDR3 is TGTGCCAGCTCCGAGCTTAGGGACAGGGTTCCCTACAATGAGCAGTTCTTC.

The CDR3 DNA follows: TGTGCCAGCAGTTCTACTTCCTACGAGCAGTACTTC. It yields the protein CASSSTSYEQYF. The chain couples TRBV6-5 to TRBJ2-7; D not resolved. CDR1 is MNHEY, CDR2 SVGAGI, per germline. The CDR3 extends over 12 amino acids. V lost 4 bases and J lost 1, with 5 bases in between.